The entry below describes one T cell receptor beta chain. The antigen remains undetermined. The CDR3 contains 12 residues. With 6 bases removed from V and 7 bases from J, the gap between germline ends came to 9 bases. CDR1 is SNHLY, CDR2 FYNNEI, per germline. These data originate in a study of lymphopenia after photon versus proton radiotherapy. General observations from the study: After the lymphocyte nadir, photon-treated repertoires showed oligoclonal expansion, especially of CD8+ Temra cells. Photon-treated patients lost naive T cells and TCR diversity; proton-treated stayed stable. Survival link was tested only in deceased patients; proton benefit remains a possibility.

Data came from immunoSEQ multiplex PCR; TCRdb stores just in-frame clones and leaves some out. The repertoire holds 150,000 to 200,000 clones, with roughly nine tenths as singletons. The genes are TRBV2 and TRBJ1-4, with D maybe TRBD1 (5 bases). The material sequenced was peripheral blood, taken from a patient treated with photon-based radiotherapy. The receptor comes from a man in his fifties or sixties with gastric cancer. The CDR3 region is CASRIRAEKLFF. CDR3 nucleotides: TGTGCCAGCAGGATCAGGGCTGAAAAACTGTTTTTT.